The entry that follows covers one T cell receptor beta chain sequence. Its antigen is unknown. Base qualities are not recorded, but no much larger clone differs from it by a single base. V loses 1 base of germline sequence and J loses 1 base, and the interval between the two ends is 7 bases. Measured from the cysteine to the phenylalanine, the CDR3 is 14 residues long. Kept here is only the CDR3 DNA, which spans 42 bases and is read in frame from base 1. The time point label of this sample denotes: persistent/refractory GD, antithyroid drugs over 5 years with positive TRAb. For both TCR sequencing and RNA sequencing, RNA was extracted from PBMCs using TRIzol. The diagnosis of Graves' disease was made according to American Thyroid Association guidelines. Patients were recruited from an endocrinology department in Xi'an, China. Each patient gave about 9.1 milliliters of peripheral blood, collected in an EDTA anticoagulant tube. Ficoll Paque Plus density gradient separation was used to isolate PBMCs, and no additional T cell sorting was done. An Agilent 2100 Bioanalyzer and agarose gel were used to check RNA quality, and a NanoDrop 2000 was used to measure RNA concentration.

This specimen belongs to a study of regulatory T cells in long-lasting Graves disease (dated by TCRdb to about 2021). With respect to the entire study: Persistent Graves' disease was defined as antithyroid drug treatment for over 5 years with persistently positive TSH receptor autoantibodies. This study used TCR sequencing and RNA sequencing of peripheral blood to compare persistent Graves' disease patients against newly diagnosed Graves' disease patients. The study was registered as a clinical trial and conducted in China. A total of 35 or so samples were covered by TCR sequencing, comprising 13 persistent and around 20 newly diagnosed Graves' disease patients. On average, persistent Graves' disease patients in the clinical cohort had been on antithyroid drugs for about 10 years. Beyond this particular receptor, the publication reports: The authors acknowledged the small sample size as a limitation that may reduce accuracy. The study examined only peripheral blood because the primary lesion, thyroid tissue, could not be accessed. Sequencing and analysis were limited to the TCR beta chain. Compared with newly diagnosed patients, persistent Graves' disease patients had lower TCR Shannon entropy and fewer highly expanded clones, which suggests clonal expansion. A larger number of public clonotypes was shared among persistent patients (about 2,700) than among newly diagnosed patients (about 990). TRBV28, TRBJ1-2 and TRBJ2-5 were preferentially used in persistent disease, while TRBV20-1 and TRBJ2-1 were favored in newly diagnosed disease.

Library preparation employed multiplex PCR. The instrument given in TCRdb is Illumina HiSeq 4000. To build TCR beta libraries, CDR3 regions were amplified by Arm-PCR using iRepertoire HTBI primers. Before sequencing, the PCR products went through gel purification. The authors processed their data as follows. Gene usage analysis of CDR3 amino acid clonotypes relied on the roughly 64 TRBV and 13 to 15 TRBJ segments identified across samples. COPE and FqMerger were used to merge the filtered high-quality paired reads into contigs. BLAST was used to align contigs to IMGT TRBV, TRBD and TRBJ reference genes, with CDR3 defined following IMGT. Any clonotype with a frequency above 0.1% was classified as a highly expanded clone. Shannon entropy was used to measure repertoire diversity, and the Gini coefficient was used to measure V-J evenness. Clonotypes shared by more than one individual were considered public. Through fastp at Q25 and MiXCR, TCRdb rebuilt clones from the public reads, retaining in-frame beta chains. Entries that share a CDR3 protein sequence are merged under the most common genes and DNA. TCRdb's processing, not the study's, gives the V and J calls here. The sample data list 700,000 or so distinct CDR3 sequences, and 25% to 30% of these were observed just once. 35% to 55% of the sample is taken by the ten largest.

Sequences were derived from peripheral blood mononuclear cells (PBMCs), sampled when the disease was refractory, from a patient treated with antithyroid drugs. The chain is encoded by TRBV12-3 or TRBV12-4 joined to TRBJ2-5; the D gene cannot be named for sure. The source of this sequence is a female donor with Graves disease. The DNA reads as follows: TGTGCCAGCAGTTTAGAGGCATTCCAAGAGACCCAGTACTTC. Its amino acids are CASSLEAFQETQYF.